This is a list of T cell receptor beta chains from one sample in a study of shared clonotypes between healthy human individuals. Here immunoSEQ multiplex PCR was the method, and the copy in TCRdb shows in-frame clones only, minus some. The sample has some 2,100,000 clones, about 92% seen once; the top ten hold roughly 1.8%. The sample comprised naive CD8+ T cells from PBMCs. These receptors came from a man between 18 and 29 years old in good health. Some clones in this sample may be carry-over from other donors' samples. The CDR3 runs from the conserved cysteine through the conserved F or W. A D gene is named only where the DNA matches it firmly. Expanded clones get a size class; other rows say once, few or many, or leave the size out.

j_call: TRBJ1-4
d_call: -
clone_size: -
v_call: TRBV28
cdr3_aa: CASSLPGRGRMMEKLFF
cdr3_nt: TGTGCCAGCAGTTTACCCGGGCGAGGGAGGATGATGGAAAAACTGTTTTTT

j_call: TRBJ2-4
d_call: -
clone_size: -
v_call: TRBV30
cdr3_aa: CAWSWGVGENIQYF
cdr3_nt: TGTGCCTGGAGTTGGGGGGTAGGGGAAAACATTCAGTACTTC

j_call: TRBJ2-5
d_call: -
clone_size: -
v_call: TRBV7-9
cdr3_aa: CASSPPTELHQETQYF
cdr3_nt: TGTGCCAGCAGCCCCCCAACAGAACTACACCAAGAGACCCAGTACTTC

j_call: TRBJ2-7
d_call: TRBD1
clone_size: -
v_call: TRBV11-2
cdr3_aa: CASSLGTGGRYEQYF
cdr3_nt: TGTGCCAGCAGCTTAGGGACAGGGGGCCGTTACGAGCAGTACTTC

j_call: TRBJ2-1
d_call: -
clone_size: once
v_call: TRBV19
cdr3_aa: CASSMLGAKSNEQFF
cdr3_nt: TGTGCCAGTAGTATGCTTGGGGCGAAAAGCAATGAGCAGTTCTTC

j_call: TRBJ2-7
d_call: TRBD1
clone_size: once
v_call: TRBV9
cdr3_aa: CASSVRGLSYEQYF
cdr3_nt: TGTGCCAGCAGCGTCAGGGGGCTCTCCTACGAGCAGTACTTC

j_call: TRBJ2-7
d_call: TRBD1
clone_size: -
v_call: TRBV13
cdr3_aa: CASSTGTGGEQYF
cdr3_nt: TGTGCCAGCAGTACCGGGACAGGGGGCGAGCAGTACTTC

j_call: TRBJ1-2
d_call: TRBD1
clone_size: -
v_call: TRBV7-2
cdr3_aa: CASSSRIQGNYGYTF
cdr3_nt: TGTGCCAGCAGCTCCCGAATACAGGGGAACTATGGCTACACCTTC

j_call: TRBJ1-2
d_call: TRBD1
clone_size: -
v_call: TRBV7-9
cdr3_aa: CASSSRDRAVYGYTF
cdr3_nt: TGTGCCAGCAGCTCAAGGGACAGAGCAGTCTATGGCTACACCTTC

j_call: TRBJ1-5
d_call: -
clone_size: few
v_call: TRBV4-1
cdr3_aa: CASSQVSGAHQPQHF
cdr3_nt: TGCGCCAGCAGCCAAGTTTCAGGGGCTCATCAGCCCCAGCATTTT

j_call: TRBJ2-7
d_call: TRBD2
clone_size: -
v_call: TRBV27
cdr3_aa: CASSLSAGAVLEQYF
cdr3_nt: TGTGCCAGCAGTTTATCGGCGGGAGCGGTATTGGAGCAGTACTTC

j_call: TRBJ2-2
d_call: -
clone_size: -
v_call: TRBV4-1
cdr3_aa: CASSQVGQSGELFF
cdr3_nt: TGCGCCAGCAGCCAAGTCGGTCAGTCCGGGGAGCTGTTTTTT

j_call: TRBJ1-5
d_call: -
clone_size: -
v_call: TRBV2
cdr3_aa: CASSEFNQPQHF
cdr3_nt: TGTGCCAGCAGTGAGTTTAATCAGCCCCAGCATTTT

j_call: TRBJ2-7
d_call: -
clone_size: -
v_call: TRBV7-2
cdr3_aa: CASSLVGAGQGSYEQYF
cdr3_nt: TGTGCCAGCAGCTTAGTAGGGGCTGGGCAGGGGTCCTACGAGCAGTACTTC

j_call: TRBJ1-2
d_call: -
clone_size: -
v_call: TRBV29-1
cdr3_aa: CSVEGVRPAGYTF
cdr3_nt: TGCAGCGTTGAAGGTGTACGTCCCGCTGGCTACACCTTC

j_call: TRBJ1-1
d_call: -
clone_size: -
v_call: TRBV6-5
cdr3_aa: CASFSTGSWTEAFF
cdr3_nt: TGTGCCAGCTTCTCGACAGGATCGTGGACTGAAGCTTTCTTT

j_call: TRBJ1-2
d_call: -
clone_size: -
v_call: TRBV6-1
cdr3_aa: CASSDRIYYGYTF
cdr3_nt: TGTGCCAGCAGTGACCGGATCTACTATGGCTACACCTTC

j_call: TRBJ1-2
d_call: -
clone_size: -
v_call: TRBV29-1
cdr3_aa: CSVPDTGGNYGYTF
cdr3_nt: TGCAGCGTACCGGACACCGGGGGTAACTATGGCTACACCTTC

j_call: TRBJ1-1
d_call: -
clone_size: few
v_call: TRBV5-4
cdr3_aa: CASSIGQLGTEAFF
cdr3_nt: TGTGCCAGCAGCATAGGACAGTTGGGCACTGAAGCTTTCTTT

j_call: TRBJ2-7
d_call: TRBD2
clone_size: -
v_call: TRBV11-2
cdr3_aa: CASSLDRGEGSYEQYF
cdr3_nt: TGTGCCAGCAGCTTAGATCGGGGGGAGGGATCGTACGAGCAGTACTTC

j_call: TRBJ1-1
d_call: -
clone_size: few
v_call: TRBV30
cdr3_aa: CAWSGDHMKDEAFF
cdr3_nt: TGTGCCTGGAGTGGGGACCACATGAAAGATGAAGCTTTCTTT

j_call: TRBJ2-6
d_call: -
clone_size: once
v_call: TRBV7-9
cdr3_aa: CASSLGFSGANVLTF
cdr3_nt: TGTGCCAGCAGCTTAGGATTCTCTGGGGCCAACGTCCTGACTTTC